This T cell receptor beta chain was recovered during a study of T-cell memory formation after mild COVID-19. Using its own MiXCR run on the 5' RACE reads, TCRdb lists one record per CDR3 protein. Of under 600,000 distinct CDR3 sequences listed, about a fifth are singletons. Trimming cost V 3 bases and J 3 bases, with 6 bases left between them. The CDR3 spans 13 residues. CDR1 ENHRY and CDR2 SYGVKD come from the germline V gene. Sequenced input: PBMCs or a T cell subset sorted from them (not recorded which). The rearrangement links TRBV10-3 to TRBJ1-5, with D maybe TRBD1 (5 bases). This TCR was sampled from an adult woman who had mild COVID-19 (a few samples of this study predate the infection). Cell type and time point are not known. The CDR3 DNA is TGTGCCATCAGTGACAGGGACAATCAGCCCCAGCATTTT. This gives the protein CAISDRDNQPQHF.